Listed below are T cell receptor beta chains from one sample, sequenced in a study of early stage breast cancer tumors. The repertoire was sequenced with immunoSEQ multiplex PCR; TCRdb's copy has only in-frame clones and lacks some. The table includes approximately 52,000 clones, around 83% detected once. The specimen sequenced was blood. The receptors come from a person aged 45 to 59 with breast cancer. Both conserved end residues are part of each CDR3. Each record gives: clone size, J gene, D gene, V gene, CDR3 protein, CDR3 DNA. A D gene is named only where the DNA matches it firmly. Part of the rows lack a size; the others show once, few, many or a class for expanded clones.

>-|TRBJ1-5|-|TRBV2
CASRWQDHQPQHF
TGTGCCAGCAGATGGCAGGATCATCAGCCCCAGCATTTT
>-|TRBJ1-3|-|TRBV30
CAWSVLAVGNTIYF
TGTGCCTGGAGTGTACTGGCAGTCGGAAACACCATATATTTT
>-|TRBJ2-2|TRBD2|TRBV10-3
CAISTGTSVNTGELFF
TGTGCCATCAGTACCGGGACTAGCGTGAACACCGGGGAGCTGTTTTTT
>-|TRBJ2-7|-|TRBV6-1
CASSESYEQYF
TGTGCCAGCAGTGAATCCTACGAGCAGTACTTC
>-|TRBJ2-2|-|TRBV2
CASSFEYANTGELFF
TGTGCCAGCAGTTTCGAATACGCGAACACCGGGGAGCTGTTTTTT
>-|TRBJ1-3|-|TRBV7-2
CASSLWPGAAYTIYF
TGTGCCAGCAGCTTATGGCCAGGGGCGGCATACACCATATATTTT
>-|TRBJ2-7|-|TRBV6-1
CASSEGTGTYEQYF
TGTGCCAGCAGTGAGGGGACGGGGACCTACGAGCAGTACTTC
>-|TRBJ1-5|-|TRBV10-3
CAISETGQQYQPQHF
TGTGCCATCAGTGAGACAGGGCAACAATATCAGCCCCAGCATTTT
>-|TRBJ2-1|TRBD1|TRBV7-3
CASSLTATGLYNEQFF
TGTGCCAGCAGCTTAACGGCGACAGGGCTGTACAATGAGCAGTTCTTC
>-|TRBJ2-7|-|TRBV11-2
CASSLGAASYEQYF
TGTGCCAGCAGCTTGGGGGCGGCCTCCTACGAGCAGTACTTC
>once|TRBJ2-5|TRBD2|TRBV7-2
CASSETRGGRETQYF
TGTGCCAGCAGCGAAACCCGGGGGGGGAGGGAGACCCAGTACTTC
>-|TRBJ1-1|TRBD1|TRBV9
CASSVGGGGQGEAFF
TGTGCCAGCAGCGTAGGAGGGGGCGGGCAGGGTGAAGCTTTCTTT
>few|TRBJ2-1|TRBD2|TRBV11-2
CASSISSGRSYNEQFF
TGTGCCAGCAGCATCTCTAGCGGGAGGTCCTACAATGAGCAGTTCTTC
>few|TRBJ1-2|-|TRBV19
CASRPFEEANYGYTF
TGTGCCAGTAGACCCTTCGAGGAGGCTAACTATGGCTACACCTTC
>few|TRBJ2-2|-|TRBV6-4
CARMTETGELFF
TGTGCCAGAATGACAGAAACCGGGGAGCTGTTTTTT
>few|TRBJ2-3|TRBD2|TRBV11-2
CASSSGTRRRDTQYF
TGTGCCAGCAGCTCTGGGACTAGACGAAGAGATACGCAGTATTTT
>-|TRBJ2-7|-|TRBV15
CATSRDGSSYEQYF
TGTGCCACCAGTCGGGACGGCAGCTCCTACGAGCAGTACTTC
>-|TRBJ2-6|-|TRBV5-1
CASSLTIVGANVLTF
TGCGCCAGCAGCCTTACGATTGTTGGGGCCAACGTCCTGACTTTC
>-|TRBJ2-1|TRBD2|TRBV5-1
CASSLGRLAEGNEQFF
TGCGCCAGCAGCTTGGGGAGACTAGCGGAGGGTAATGAGCAGTTCTTC
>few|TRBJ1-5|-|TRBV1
CTSTTRGLKRNQPQHF
TGCACCAGCACCACCCGTGGCTTGAAGAGGAATCAGCCCCAGCATTTT
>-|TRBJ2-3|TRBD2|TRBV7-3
CASSLGTTDTQYF
TGTGCCAGCAGCTTAGGGACTACCGATACGCAGTATTTT
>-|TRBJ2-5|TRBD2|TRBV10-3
CAISDGASGEGETQYF
TGTGCCATCAGTGATGGAGCTAGCGGGGAGGGCGAGACCCAGTACTTC
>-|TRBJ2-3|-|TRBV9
CASSGPRGASTDTQYF
TGTGCCAGCAGCGGCCCGAGGGGGGCTTCCACAGATACGCAGTATTTT
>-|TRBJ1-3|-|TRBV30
CAWRVRGLVGNTIYF
TGTGCCTGGAGGGTTCGGGGACTAGTTGGAAACACCATATATTTT